One sample yielded the 13 T cell receptor beta chains listed below, sequenced in a study of T cell responses to AZD1222 COVID-19 vaccine. Here immunoSEQ multiplex PCR was the method, and the copy in TCRdb shows in-frame clones only, minus some. This table has approximately 50,000 clones, over 65% appearing once. Sequenced material: peripheral blood, taken on day 0 of AZD1222 vaccination. The receptors originated from an adult in good health.

The chain is built from TRBV28 and TRBJ1-4; 8 positions match TRBD1. The V gene's germline CDR1 is MDHEN and CDR2 SYDVKM. The CDR3 sequence is 15 residues long. The trim removed 6 bases at V and 7 bases at J, leaving 10 bases unmatched. The CDR3 region is CASSLRQGRSEKLFF. Here the CDR3 DNA reads TGTGCCAGCAGCCTGAGACAGGGGCGGAGTGAAAAACTGTTTTTT.

This clone appeared a few times. The V gene is TRBV28, the J gene TRBJ2-3; the D gene is possibly TRBD1 (6 bases). Per germline, CDR1 MDHEN and CDR2 SYDVKM. Trimming took 6 bases from V and 2 from J, leaving 12 bases between them. The length of the CDR3 is 14 residues. The CDR3 DNA reads TGTGCCAGCAGGGTACAGGGTACCACAGATACGCAGTATTTT. Its translation: CASRVQGTTDTQYF.

This chain connects TRBV11-1 to TRBJ1-1; no reliable D call. The CDR3 sequence is 12 residues long. CDR1 and CDR2 (germline): SGHAT, FQDESV (reference sequence). V was pared by 2 bases and J by 5 bases, with 6 bases between. CDR3 coding DNA: TGTGCCAGCAGCTTATTGGAGACTGAAGCTTTCTTT. Its translation: CASSLLETEAFF.

CDR3 amino acids: CASSLVFSEAFF. For the CDR3, the DNA is TGTGCCAGCAGCTTAGTTTTCTCTGAAGCTTTCTTT. This rearrangement joins TRBV11-2 to TRBJ1-1; D is unresolved. CDR1 and CDR2 (germline): SGHAT, FQNNGV. V dropped 1 base and J dropped 6 bases, with 6 bases sitting between them. The CDR3 runs to 12 residues. The complete variable domain, with remaining parts taken from reference TRBV11-2 and TRBJ1-1, reads EAGVAQSPRYKIIEKRQSVAFWCNPISGHATLYWYQQILGQGPKLLIQFQNNGVVDDSQLPKDRFSAERLKGVDSTLKIQPAKLEDSAVYLCASSLVFSEAFFGQGTRLTVV.

This clone is a singleton in its sample. J is TRBJ2-1 and V is TRBV18; D is possibly TRBD1 (6 bases). V dropped 3 bases and J dropped 5 bases, with 8 bases sitting between them. This CDR3 spans 13 amino acids. Germline CDR1 reads KGHSH; CDR2 reads LQKENI. DNA for the CDR3: TGTGCCAGCTCACCCTACAGGGACAATGAGCAGTTCTTC. Protein product: CASSPYRDNEQFF.

This chain links TRBV6-5 with TRBJ1-1; no definite D call. Deletions cut 1 base from V and 5 bases from J, with 14 bases between. The CDR3 covers 15 residues. The germline CDR1 and CDR2 sequences are MNHEY and SVGAGI. CDR3 loop: CASSYYSKASTEAFF. In nucleotides, the CDR3 is TGTGCCAGCAGTTACTACTCGAAAGCGTCAACTGAAGCTTTCTTT.

CDR3 sequence reads: CASSFTGPNQPQHF. Here the CDR3 DNA reads TGTGCCAGCAGCTTCACAGGGCCCAATCAGCCCCAGCATTTT. The chain combines TRBV5-6 with TRBJ1-5; tentatively, D is TRBD1 (6 bases). Per germline, CDR1 SGHDT and CDR2 YYEEEE. The V end lost 2 bases, the J end lost 3 bases, and 9 bases lay between the germline ends. The CDR3 has 14 residues.

The V and J genes are TRBV30 and TRBJ1-5; TRBD1 might be the D (5 bases). Germline assignment: CDR1 GTSNPN and CDR2 SVGIG (reference sequence). CDR3 length: 15 amino acids. Trimming shortened V by 4 bases and J by 8 bases, and 21 bases separated the two germline ends. CDR3: CAWKEWSGLGEPQHF. The CDR3 region has the DNA TGTGCCTGGAAGGAATGGTCAGGGTTGGGGGAGCCCCAGCATTTT.

V and J are TRBV18 and TRBJ2-4; D gene uncertain. Germline V gene sequence: CDR1 KGHSH, CDR2 LQKENI. This CDR3 contains 16 residues. Trimming removed 1 base from V and 1 base from J, with 11 bases in between. The CDR3 DNA is TGTGCCAGCTCACCACGAGATAGGGTGGCCAAAAACATTCAGTACTTC. Translating it yields CASSPRDRVAKNIQYF. The full variable domain, in which reference TRBV18 and TRBJ2-4 provide the parts outside the CDR3, is NAGVMQNPRHLVRRRGQEARLRCSPMKGHSHVYWYRQLPEEGLKFMVYLQKENIIDESGMPKERFSAEFPKEGPSILRIQQVVRGDSAAYFCASSPRDRVAKNIQYFGAGTRLSVL.

This chain links TRBV19 with TRBJ1-5, with TRBD1 identical over 7 bases. Unmatched junction bases numbered 1, after V lost 3 bases and J lost 5 bases. The germline V gene encodes CDR1 LNHDA and CDR2 SQIVND (reference sequence). The CDR3 is 13 residues long. The CDR3 here is CASSIDRDQPQHF. The CDR3 DNA is TGTGCCAGTAGTATCGACAGGGATCAGCCCCAGCATTTT.

This rearrangement joins TRBV2 to TRBJ1-4; the D is unclear. Germline V gene data show CDR1 as SNHLY and CDR2 as FYNNEI. Trimming took off 6 bases at V and 7 bases at J, with 18 bases between the two ends. CDR3 length: 15 residues. CDR3 nucleotides: TGTGCCAGCAGCAGCCACCGGGAATCGGGTGAAAAACTGTTTTTT. Amino acids: CASSSHRESGEKLFF.

CDR3 DNA: TGTGCCAGCTCACCACCGGGGGCTGGAAACACCATATATTTT. It specifies CASSPPGAGNTIYF. The chain recombines TRBV18 with TRBJ1-3; weak D call: TRBD1 (5 bases). With 0 bases removed from V and 2 bases from J, the gap between germline ends came to 5 bases. Germline V gives CDR1 KGHSH, CDR2 LQKENI. CDR3 length equals 14 residues. The whole variable domain, filled in from reference TRBV18 and TRBJ1-3, reads NAGVMQNPRHLVRRRGQEARLRCSPMKGHSHVYWYRQLPEEGLKFMVYLQKENIIDESGMPKERFSAEFPKEGPSILRIQQVVRGDSAAYFCASSPPGAGNTIYFGEGSWLTVV.

The V gene is TRBV19, the J gene TRBJ2-1, with 8 nucleotides matching TRBD2. This CDR3 comprises 16 residues. The germline gives CDR1 LNHDA, CDR2 SQIVND (reference sequence). With 0 bases clipped from V and 10 bases from J, the junction kept 11 bases outside the gene matches. The CDR3 loop reads CASSIEGGGFLREQFF. The CDR3, as DNA: TGTGCCAGTAGTATAGAGGGCGGGGGGTTCCTGAGAGAGCAGTTCTTC. Full variable domain (outside the CDR3, taken from reference TRBV19 and TRBJ2-1): DGGITQSPKYLFRKEGQNVTLSCEQNLNHDAMYWYRQDPGQGLRLIYYSQIVNDFQKGDIAEGYSVSREKKESFPLTVTSAQKNPTAFYLCASSIEGGGFLREQFFGPGTRLTVL.